The 25 T cell receptor beta chains in this list originate from one sample, sequenced in a study of shared clonotypes between healthy human individuals. The naive CD8 population came from CD45RO-negative cells selected for CCR7, without terminally differentiated effector memory CD45RA+ cells. Here immunoSEQ multiplex PCR was the method, and the copy in TCRdb shows in-frame clones only, minus some. The sample contains roughly 2.1 million clones, approximately 94% of which appear only once. The specimen was naive CD8+ T cells from PBMCs. The receptor set was obtained from a young man in good health. Some clones in this sample may be carry-over from other donors' samples.

This sequence joins TRBV7-9 and TRBJ2-1, with D maybe TRBD2 (5 bases). V was cut by 5 bases and J by 7 bases, with 21 bases left in between. The germline V gene has CDR1 SEHNR and CDR2 FQNEAQ (reference sequence). The CDR3 spans 16 residues. CDR3 in amino acids: CASSPLASGRENEQFF. As DNA, the CDR3 is TGTGCCAGCAGCCCCCTGGCGAGCGGAAGGGAGAATGAGCAGTTCTTC.

The CDR3 coding sequence is TGTGCCAGCAGGGTCAAATGGAACACTGAAGCTTTCTTT. It codes for CASRVKWNTEAFF. The chain couples TRBV6-5 to TRBJ1-1, with no clear D. V was clipped by 6 bases and J by 1 base, with 9 bases between them. This CDR3 region has 13 residues. Germline V gives CDR1 MNHEY, CDR2 SVGAGI.

The chain employs TRBV6-6 and TRBJ2-2; either TRBD1 or TRBD2 may fit D (5 bases each). The V and J ends lost 4 bases and 2 bases respectively, with 8 bases between them. Germline loops: CDR1 MNHNY, CDR2 SVGAGI (reference sequence). The CDR3 is 14 amino acids. The DNA of the CDR3 is TGTGCCAGCAGTTTCGGGGCAAACACCGGGGAGCTGTTTTTT. Its translation is CASSFGANTGELFF.

The CDR3 sequence: CASSWGTSLNEQFF. CDR3 sequence (DNA): TGCGCCAGCAGCTGGGGGACTAGCTTGAATGAGCAGTTCTTC. The chain uses TRBV5-1 and TRBJ2-1, with TRBD2 matching 9 bases. CDR3 length equals 14 residues. Germline CDR1 SGHRS, CDR2 YFSETQ. V trimming: 3 bases; J trimming: 7 bases; junction bases outside the gene matches: 5.

Points on this clone: The same CDR3 also results from other DNA sequences found in this sample. The rearrangement links TRBV29-1 to TRBJ2-5, with 16 bases matching TRBD2. The trim removed 4 bases at V and 4 bases at J, leaving 3 bases unmatched. CDR1 and CDR2 (germline): SQVTM, ANQGSEA. The CDR3 has 15 residues. Here the CDR3 DNA reads TGCAGCGTTGCAGGGACTAGCGGGAGGGGAGAGACCCAGTACTTC. Protein product: CSVAGTSGRGETQYF.

This clone was observed once. The V and J genes are TRBV25-1 and TRBJ2-3; D is unclear. CDR1 and CDR2 (germline): MGHDK, SYGVNS. The ends were cut back, 4 bases at V and 0 bases at J, with 8 bases in the middle. The CDR3 spans 14 residues. The CDR3 loop reads CASSALLSTDTQYF. The CDR3 DNA reads as TGTGCCAGCAGTGCCCTACTCAGCACAGATACGCAGTATTTT.

J is TRBJ2-7 and V is TRBV27; TRBD1 matches 7 bases. Germline CDR1 reads MNHEY; CDR2 reads SMNVEV (reference sequence). The CDR3 spans 16 residues. The trim removed 6 bases at V and 2 bases at J, leaving 13 bases unmatched. DNA of the CDR3: TGTGCCAGCAGCCCATCCAAGGGGGCGGTGCCCTACGAGCAGTACTTC. Amino acid sequence: CASSPSKGAVPYEQYF.

The chain is built from TRBV5-5 and TRBJ2-6; D possibly corresponds to TRBD2 (5 bases). Germline CDR1 SGHKS, CDR2 YYEKEE (reference sequence). This CDR3 has 17 amino acids. Trimming took off 0 bases at V and 4 bases at J, with 14 bases between the two ends. The CDR3 sequence: CASSLGVRESGANVLTF. For the CDR3, the DNA is TGTGCCAGCAGCTTGGGTGTAAGGGAGTCCGGGGCCAACGTCCTGACTTTC.

The V call is TRBV27, the J call TRBJ2-7; perhaps D is TRBD1 or TRBD2 (5 bases each). Between the trimmed V and J ends, which lost 8 bases and 7 bases, there was a span of 21 bases. The CDR3 sequence is 14 residues long. CDR1 MNHEY and CDR2 SMNVEV come from the germline V gene (reference sequence). The CDR3 protein is CASGAVEGLGEQYF. The CDR3 DNA follows: TGTGCCAGCGGGGCGGTTGAGGGCCTTGGGGAGCAGTACTTC.

This sequence joins TRBV28 and TRBJ1-5; D is ambiguous. This CDR3 region has 14 residues. Germline CDR1 MDHEN, CDR2 SYDVKM. Trimming left V 8 bases short and J 2 bases short, with 13 bases between. The CDR3 sequence is CASRWEMGNQPQHF. The DNA for the CDR3 is TGTGCCAGCCGGTGGGAGATGGGCAATCAGCCCCAGCATTTT.

The J gene is TRBJ2-5, the V gene TRBV6-5; 10 nucleotides align to TRBD1. V lost 5 bases to trimming and J lost 5 bases; unmatched junction nucleotides: 8. The CDR3 consists of 15 residues. Germline V lookup: CDR1 MNHEY, CDR2 SVGAGI. CDR3 protein: CASSSRDRGGETQYF. CDR3 in DNA: TGTGCCAGCAGTAGCCGGGACAGGGGCGGGGAGACCCAGTACTTC.

This rearrangement joins TRBV4-1 to TRBJ2-7, with D perhaps TRBD1 or TRBD2 (5 bases each). Germline V gives CDR1 MGHRA, CDR2 YSYEKL. V lost 5 bases, J lost 2 bases, and 16 bases lay in between. CDR3 length: 15 residues. The CDR3 nucleotides read TGCGCCAGCAGCACCCGGGACGGAGATCCCTACGAGCAGTACTTC. Protein: CASSTRDGDPYEQYF.

The rearrangement links TRBV6-1 to TRBJ1-3; TRBD1 matches 8 bases. Germline lookup yields CDR1 MNHNS and CDR2 SASEGT. The CDR3 covers 14 residues. V shed 8 bases and J 0 bases; nucleotides not matched to a gene: 3. The CDR3 DNA is TGTGCCAGCCAGGGGGCCTCCTCTGGAAACACCATATATTTT. Amino acids: CASQGASSGNTIYF.

V and J are TRBV4-1 and TRBJ2-7; TRBD1 aligns across 9 bases. The CDR3 runs 15 residues. From germline, CDR1 is MGHRA and CDR2 YSYEKL. V lost 1 base and J lost 3; bases outside the gene matches: 4. DNA for the CDR3: TGCGCCAGCAGCCAAGGCCGGGACAGGGACTACGAGCAGTACTTC. Translated: CASSQGRDRDYEQYF.

V is TRBV6-1 and J is TRBJ2-2, with D maybe TRBD1 (6 bases). This CDR3 spans 13 amino acids. V was cut by 10 bases and J by 6 bases, with 15 bases left in between. Germline CDR1 MNHNS, CDR2 SASEGT. The CDR3 DNA is TGTGCCACCAGCTACAGGGTCCCCGGGGAGCTGTTTTTT. This gives the protein CATSYRVPGELFF.

CDR3 sequence: CASSAGQGVGDEQYF. The CDR3 DNA reads as TGCGCCAGCAGCGCCGGACAGGGGGTCGGGGACGAGCAGTACTTC. The rearrangement joins TRBV5-1 to TRBJ2-7; 10 bases match TRBD1. The CDR3 length is 15 residues. Looked up from germline, CDR1 is SGHRS and CDR2 is YFSETQ. The ends lost 4 bases at V and 5 bases at J; junction bases unmatched: 9.

The chain combines TRBV7-8 with TRBJ2-5; TRBD2 is a possible D gene (7 bases). Germline CDR1 reads SGHVS; CDR2 reads FQNEAQ. The CDR3 covers 15 residues. The V gene lost 1 base and the J gene lost 2 bases, with 11 bases spanning the gap. CDR3 residues: CASSLEGGGQETQYF. The CDR3 nucleotides are TGTGCCAGCAGCTTAGAGGGGGGGGGTCAAGAGACCCAGTACTTC.

To note about this clone: The same CDR3 also results from other DNA sequences found in this sample. The V and J genes are TRBV9 and TRBJ2-3; TRBD1 or TRBD2 may be the D gene (5 bases each). The V gene's germline CDR1 is SGDLS and CDR2 YYNGEE. V shed 3 bases and J shed 0 bases, with 11 bases lying between them. The CDR3 is 15 amino acids. This CDR3 is CASSAGTASTDTQYF. The CDR3 DNA reads TGTGCCAGCAGCGCAGGGACCGCCAGCACAGATACGCAGTATTTT.

This chain links TRBV29-1 with TRBJ2-1; D perhaps matches TRBD2 (5 bases). The length of the CDR3 is 10 residues. Trimming pared 8 bases from V and 9 bases from J, leaving 11 bases between. CDR1 SQVTM and CDR2 ANQGSEA come from the germline V gene. The CDR3, as DNA: TGCAGCACCACTAGGAGTGAGCAGTTCTTC. Translating gives CSTTRSEQFF.

The rearrangement joins TRBV5-4 to TRBJ2-7; 9 bases are shared with TRBD2. This CDR3 has 15 residues. V gave up 4 bases and J gave up 2 bases; unmatched junction bases: 7. Germline V lookup: CDR1 SGHNT, CDR2 YYREEE (reference sequence). The CDR3 sequence: CASSLSGSTPYEQYF. The CDR3 DNA sequence: TGTGCCAGCAGCCTTAGCGGGAGTACCCCCTACGAGCAGTACTTC. The complete variable domain, with remaining parts taken from reference TRBV5-4 and TRBJ2-7, reads ETGVTQSPTHLIKTRGQQVTLRCSSQSGHNTVSWYQQALGQGPQFIFQYYREEENGRGNFPPRFSGLQFPNYSSELNVNALELDDSALYLCASSLSGSTPYEQYFGPGTRLTVT.

As for this clone: Other DNA sequences in the sample encode the same CDR3. The rearrangement uses TRBV7-9 and TRBJ1-4, with a possible D match to TRBD1 (5 bases). Germline CDR1 reads SEHNR; CDR2 reads FQNEAQ (reference sequence). The CDR3 consists of 15 residues. The ends were cut back, 0 bases at V and 8 bases at J, with 13 bases in the middle. The CDR3 DNA reads as TGTGCCAGCAGCTTAGCTCCCAGGGTAGGAGAAAAACTGTTTTTT. Its protein product is CASSLAPRVGEKLFF.

This chain joins TRBV7-6 and TRBJ2-2; TRBD1 matches 10 bases. Germline V gene sequence: CDR1 SGHVS, CDR2 FNYEAQ. V lost 5 bases and J lost 8; bases outside the gene matches: 8. The CDR3 spans 15 residues. The CDR3 DNA is TGTGCCAGCAGCCCCGAGACAGGGGGCGTGGGGGAGCTGTTTTTT. Translation gives CASSPETGGVGELFF.

The chain has TRBV7-6 and TRBJ2-3; D remains unclear. V was shortened by 5 bases and J by 3 bases, with 18 bases between the two germline ends. The CDR3 has 16 residues. Germline V CDR1 and CDR2: SGHVS, FNYEAQ. DNA of the CDR3: TGTGCCAGCAGCCTAGGGTCGGTTAAGTGGACAGATACGCAGTATTTT. This gives the protein CASSLGSVKWTDTQYF.

V usage is TRBV4-3 and J usage is TRBJ1-4; D uncertain. The CDR3 spans 17 residues. The germline V and J ends were trimmed by 0 bases and 0 bases, with 11 bases remaining between them. The germline V gene has CDR1 LGHNA and CDR2 YSLEER. Here the CDR3 DNA reads TGCGCCAGCAGCCAAGAATGGGCGAAGTCAACTAATGAAAAACTGTTTTTT. Translated, it gives CASSQEWAKSTNEKLFF.

V gene TRBV28 combines with J gene TRBJ2-3, with 7 nucleotides matching TRBD2. V was pared by 6 bases and J by 0 bases, with 9 bases of the junction left unmatched. The CDR3 contains 16 residues. Germline V gene data show CDR1 as MDHEN and CDR2 as SYDVKM. CDR3 sequence reads: CASSASSGPSTDTQYF. CDR3 coding DNA: TGTGCCAGCAGCGCCTCTAGCGGTCCTAGCACAGATACGCAGTATTTT.